The next 4 T cell receptor beta chains were all read from a single sample in a study of radiotherapy plus CTLA-4 blockade in lung cancer (dated by TCRdb to the late 2010s). Library preparation was by the immunoSEQ multiplex PCR assay. TCRdb obtained this table from immuneACCESS and retained in-frame rearrangements with V and J assigned. These tables miss some clones; where compared with another copy, unresolved V genes account for less than half of the shortfall, and the remainder is unexplained. Present in this sample are around 77,000 clones, roughly 70% of which were seen just once. Jointly, the top ten make up over 9% of the sample. The input for sequencing was peripheral blood, taken from a patient treated with radiotherapy plus ipilimumab. These receptors were collected from a human donor with non-small cell lung cancer whose response to radiotherapy plus ipilimumab could not be evaluated.

The chain combines TRBV12-2 with TRBJ2-5; the table's D call of TRBD2 was not tested on the DNA. TRBV12-2 is a pseudogene locus. CDR3 length: 15 amino acids. The CDR3 spells CASRPPGSPPETQYF. The DNA for the CDR3 is TGTGCAAGTCGCCCACCGGGATCACCGCCAGAGACCCAGTACTTC.

The chain couples TRBV29-1 to TRBJ1-1; 7 bases agree with TRBD1. CDR1 is SQVTM and CDR2 is ANQGSEA in the germline V gene. The CDR3 is 13 residues long. V gave up 6 bases and J gave up 0 bases; unmatched junction bases: 4. The CDR3 spells CSVNRGVNTEAFF. CDR3 nucleotide sequence: TGCAGCGTCAACAGGGGCGTGAACACTGAAGCTTTCTTT.

This chain links TRBV18 with TRBJ2-7; TRBD2 agrees at 7 bases. J was trimmed by 1 base and V by 4 bases; bases with no gene match: 10. Germline values: CDR1 KGHSH, CDR2 LQKENI. The CDR3 sequence is 16 residues long. The CDR3 region has the DNA TGTGCCAGCTCACTAAGACGGGAGGCCGGGTCCTACGAGCAGTACTTC. Translation: CASSLRREAGSYEQYF.

This chain uses TRBV9 with TRBJ1-1, with a weak D call TRBD1 (5 bases). This CDR3 contains 14 residues. Trimming took off 3 bases at V and 1 base at J, with 10 bases between the two ends. Germline V gene lookup returns CDR1 SGDLS and CDR2 YYNGEE. The CDR3 loop reads CASSALQGNTEAFF. In nucleotides, the CDR3 is TGTGCCAGCAGCGCGCTTCAGGGGAACACTGAAGCTTTCTTT.